This T cell receptor (beta chain) was observed in a study of beta chain features in type 1 diabetes. Study results and limitations: It was among patients, rather than healthy donors, that naive, central memory and Treg TCRB repertoires appeared more similar.

Isolated RNA was reverse transcribed in full, so expressed TCRB transcripts were sequenced. TCRdb's copy holds only in-frame clones and misses some; the assay was immunoSEQ multiplex PCR. The sample yields 900,000 or so clones, roughly a sixth seen once. With regard to this clone: The antigen remains undetermined.

It was one heparinised blood draw, averaging around 120 mL, that each donor gave. The TCR sequence derives from a young woman in good health. The material sequenced was naive CD4+ T cells from blood.

CDR3 nucleotide sequence: TGTGCCAGCAGTTTATTTTCGCCGCAAACTTTGCACGAGCAGTACTTC. This sequence encodes CASSLFSPQTLHEQYF. The genes are TRBV28 and TRBJ2-7; no clear D. Germline V gene lookup returns CDR1 MDHEN and CDR2 SYDVKM. The CDR3 runs to 16 residues. V dropped 1 base and J dropped 5 bases, with 18 bases sitting between them.